These T cell receptor beta chains were read from a single sample in a study of blood T cell repertoires in COVID-19. Sequencing was performed with immunoSEQ multiplex PCR; in TCRdb, only in-frame clones are kept and a portion is missing. The table shows 55,000 to 60,000 clones, with about 83% occurring only once. Sequences were obtained from peripheral blood. The receptors here all came from a man in his forties with active COVID-19. The CDR3 runs from the conserved cysteine through the conserved F or W. D genes are given only for firm matches. Clone sizes are given selectively: once, few, many, or a class where the clone is expanded.

J	D	size	V	CDR3	DNA
TRBJ2-1	-	-	TRBV5-1	CASSFGDEGYNEQFF	TGCGCCAGCAGCTTCGGGGATGAGGGCTACAATGAGCAGTTCTTC
TRBJ2-7	TRBD1	-	TRBV4-1	CASSPQQGNNEQYF	TGCGCCAGCAGCCCTCAACAGGGGAACAACGAGCAGTACTTC
TRBJ2-5	TRBD2	-	TRBV7-9	CASSLAGGLAGETQYF	TGTGCCAGCAGCTTAGCAGGGGGACTAGCGGGAGAGACCCAGTACTTC
TRBJ2-3	-	-	TRBV10-1	CASSESVATDTQYF	TGCGCCAGCAGTGAGTCCGTGGCCACAGATACGCAGTATTTT
TRBJ1-5	TRBD1	-	TRBV28	CASSPWDRGGGNQPQHF	TGTGCCAGCAGTCCATGGGACAGGGGAGGTGGCAATCAGCCCCAGCATTTT
TRBJ1-3	TRBD1	few	TRBV9	CASSVGGQGSYTSGNTIYF	TGTGCCAGCAGCGTAGGGGGACAGGGGTCTTACACCTCTGGAAACACCATATATTTT
TRBJ2-3	-	-	TRBV7-2	CASSLVGSHPDTQYF	TGTGCCAGCAGCTTAGTCGGGAGTCACCCAGATACGCAGTATTTT
TRBJ2-3	TRBD1	-	TRBV7-3	CASSLRGQWRDTQYF	TGTGCCAGCAGCTTAAGGGGACAGTGGAGGGATACGCAGTATTTT
TRBJ2-1	-	-	TRBV15	CATSSKITRQSSYNEQFF	TGTGCCACCAGCAGTAAAATTACTAGGCAGAGCTCCTACAATGAGCAGTTCTTC
TRBJ1-2	TRBD1	-	TRBV9	CASSVTGGPQSGYTF	TGTGCCAGCAGCGTGACAGGGGGACCCCAATCTGGCTACACCTTC
TRBJ1-1	-	-	TRBV11-3	CASSFLREVNTEAFF	TGTGCCAGCAGCTTCCTAAGGGAGGTGAACACTGAAGCTTTCTTT
TRBJ2-3	TRBD2	-	TRBV28	CASSPQTSGTTDTQYF	TGTGCCAGCAGTCCCCAGACTAGCGGGACCACAGATACGCAGTATTTT
TRBJ1-5	-	few	TRBV6-5	CASSRGGQPQHF	TGTGCCAGCAGCAGGGGTGGTCAGCCCCAGCATTTT
TRBJ2-7	-	-	TRBV7-8	CASSQISYPGLSEQYF	TGTGCCAGCAGCCAGATCTCCTACCCGGGACTCAGCGAGCAGTACTTC
TRBJ1-2	-	-	TRBV19	CASSIGRFWNGYTF	TGTGCCAGTAGTATAGGCAGGTTTTGGAATGGCTACACCTTC